The following is a T cell receptor (beta chain) sequence with its context. The antigen remains undetermined. This sample was included in a study of OX40 agonist ivuxolimab in advanced cancers. Background on the study: The patients received agonistic anti-OX40 (CD134) antibody ivuxolimab.

The table came from immunoSEQ multiplex PCR; TCRdb's copy has only in-frame clones and leaves some out. The table has 15,000 or so clones, less than 90% seen once. Germline CDR1 WNHNN, CDR2 SYGVQD (reference sequence). With V trimmed by 4 bases and J by 5 bases, 8 bases remained unmatched. CDR3 length: 16 residues. Findings and limits, study-wide: At doses 0.1 to 3.0 mg/kg, CD4+ and CD8+ clones expanded. The antigen specificity of the peripheral T cells (those that were expanded) was not determined. CD8+ T cells showed, on average, more clonal expansion than CD4+ cells.

J is TRBJ2-5 and V is TRBV10-1, with 12 bases lining up with TRBD2. The sample was CD4+ or CD8+ T cells sorted from blood, taken in a trial of the OX40 agonist ivuxolimab. This sequence was found in an adult with an advanced solid tumor such as melanoma, head and neck, liver or kidney cancer. The CDR3 bases are TGCGCCAGCAGTGTGCCTAGCGGGGGGGGCGGGGAGACCCAGTACTTC. Translating it yields CASSVPSGGGGETQYF.